The next 18 T cell receptor beta chains were all read from a single sample in a study of human T cells and chemical hapten exposure. A single record per CDR3 protein comes from TCRdb applying MiXCR to the RACE reads. Seen here are approximately 120,000 distinct CDR3 sequences, about a tenth observed once, and the top ten hold 2.5% to 3.5%. Documented time point: patch test 2, 6 weeks after DPC sensitization. Treatment here: therapeutic diphenylcyclopropenone sensitization with weekly scalp DPC. Material: whole blood, obtained in connection with sensitization to the hapten diphenylcyclopropenone (DPC). Receptor source: a woman in her thirties or forties with alopecia areata. Some clones in this sample may be carry-over from other donors' samples.

The rearrangement joins TRBV12-3 or TRBV12-4 to TRBJ2-3, with 10 bases aligning to TRBD2. The CDR3 length is 16 residues. Trimming cost V 2 bases and J 5 bases; bases outside gene matches: 7. CDR3 DNA: TGTGCCAGCAGTTTAAGAGCGGGGGGGCAGGGAGATACGCAGTATTTT. Amino acids: CASSLRAGGQGDTQYF.

V usage is TRBV20-1 and J usage is TRBJ2-3; D uncertain. Trimming cost V 0 bases and J 0 bases, with 4 bases left between them. Germline V CDR1 and CDR2: DFQATT, SNEGSKA (reference sequence). CDR3 size: 13 residues. The CDR3 loop is CSAREWSTDTQYF. The CDR3 bases are TGCAGTGCTAGAGAGTGGAGCACAGATACGCAGTATTTT.

The V gene is TRBV6-2 or TRBV6-3, the J gene TRBJ2-1; a possible D gene is TRBD1 (5 bases). The germline V gene encodes CDR1 MNHEY and CDR2 SVGEGT. The CDR3 length is 12 residues. V lost 5 bases and J lost 12, with 14 bases in between. The CDR3 DNA sequence: TGTGCCAGCAGTACCCAGGGAATTGGGCAGTTCTTC. It yields the protein CASSTQGIGQFF.

CDR3 loop: CASSPQMRHGETQYF. In DNA, the CDR3 is TGTGCCAGCAGCCCTCAGATGAGGCATGGAGAGACCCAGTACTTC. J is TRBJ2-5 and V is TRBV7-2, with unresolved D. V was trimmed by 5 bases and J by 4 bases, leaving 17 bases between them. Germline CDR1 SGHTA, CDR2 FQGNSA. This CDR3 has 15 amino acids.

This clonotype has only a few counts. The chain joins TRBV21-1 to TRBJ1-1. TRBV21-1 is a documented pseudogene. The CDR3 runs to 14 residues. Written as DNA, the CDR3 is TGTGCCAGCAGCAAGAGGCAGGCGACGTTAGAAGCTTTCTTT. Translated, it gives CASSKRQATLEAFF.

The CDR3 spells CASSQGGSDTQYF. The CDR3 DNA sequence: TGCGCCAGCAGCCAGGGGGGGTCAGATACGCAGTATTTT. V gene TRBV4-3 combines with J gene TRBJ2-3; 7 positions agree with TRBD2. V trimming: 3 bases; J trimming: 4 bases; junction bases outside the gene matches: 1. The CDR3 loop spans 13 amino acids. Germline V gives CDR1 LGHNA, CDR2 YSLEER.

This clonotype was observed at least ten times. The rearrangement links TRBV7-2 to TRBJ1-3; unclear D gene. The V end was cut by 7 bases, the J end by 0 bases, with 13 bases between. Germline V CDR1 and CDR2: SGHTA, FQGNSA. This CDR3 spans 15 amino acids. CDR3 coding DNA: TGTGCCAGCACCCAAATCGGATTCTCTGGAAACACCATATATTTT. Translation gives CASTQIGFSGNTIYF.

This clonotype was recorded once. The V gene is TRBV9, the J gene TRBJ1-1; D not certain. Looked up from germline, CDR1 is SGDLS and CDR2 is YYNGEE. Trimming stripped 3 bases from V and 0 bases from J, with 6 bases between. The CDR3 has 13 residues. The CDR3 protein is CASSAHMNTEAFF. As DNA, the CDR3 is TGTGCCAGCAGCGCCCACATGAACACTGAAGCTTTCTTT.

The chain links TRBV6-5 to TRBJ1-5; perhaps TRBD1 as D (5 bases). This CDR3 spans 15 amino acids. Germline CDR1 MNHEY, CDR2 SVGAGI. Trimming removed 6 bases from V and 2 bases from J, with 14 bases in between. CDR3 sequence (DNA): TGTGCCAGCAGCCGCGTGGGGGAGGGCAATCAGCCCCAGCATTTT. Translating gives CASSRVGEGNQPQHF.

This clonotype was recorded many times. The CDR3 DNA sequence: TGTGCCAGCAGTCCCATTTATGGCTACACCTTC. Protein product: CASSPIYGYTF. The chain joins TRBV6-6 to TRBJ1-2; D call uncertain. Germline loops: CDR1 MNHNY, CDR2 SVGAGI (reference sequence). The CDR3 covers 11 residues. V lost 5 bases and J lost 5, with 6 bases in between.

This chain links TRBV5-1 with TRBJ1-1, with 11 bases fitting TRBD1. With 6 bases clipped from V and 1 base from J, the junction kept 8 bases outside the gene matches. The CDR3 consists of 16 residues. Per germline, CDR1 SGHRS and CDR2 YFSETQ. CDR3 DNA: TGCGCCAGCAAAATAGGGACAGGGGGAAGGAACACTGAAGCTTTCTTT. The encoded protein is CASKIGTGGRNTEAFF.

This clonotype was seen at least ten times. The chain uses TRBV10-3 and TRBJ1-5; possible D gene TRBD1, 6 bases. The CDR3 covers 14 residues. The V gene's germline CDR1 is ENHRY and CDR2 SYGVKD. The V and J ends lost 8 bases and 0 bases respectively, with 11 bases between them. The CDR3 DNA reads TGTGCCATCGGGGACACATATAGCAATCAGCCCCAGCATTTT. This gives the protein CAIGDTYSNQPQHF.

This clonotype was counted ten times or more. The chain is built from TRBV4-2 and TRBJ2-3; D remains ambiguous. Deletions cut 4 bases from V and 0 bases from J, with 20 bases between. The CDR3 runs to 18 residues. The germline gives CDR1 LGHNA, CDR2 YNFKEQ. CDR3 sequence: CASSLPGPITPSTDTQYF. CDR3 sequence (DNA): TGTGCCAGCAGCCTACCCGGGCCCATTACCCCTAGCACAGATACGCAGTATTTT.

This clonotype has only a few counts. The CDR3 reads CASSQARGTADTQYF. The DNA of the CDR3 is TGTGCCAGCAGCCAAGCCCGGGGGACCGCAGATACGCAGTATTTT. The chain has TRBV3-1 and TRBJ2-3; possibly TRBD2 for D (6 bases). The CDR3 sequence is 15 residues long. Trimming stripped 1 base from V and 4 bases from J, with 12 bases between. Germline V gene data show CDR1 as LGHDT and CDR2 as YNNKEL (reference sequence).

J is TRBJ2-7 and V is TRBV4-2, with D tentatively TRBD1 (5 bases). CDR1 is LGHNA and CDR2 is YNFKEQ in the germline V gene. V was shortened by 1 base and J by 7 bases, with 20 bases between the two germline ends. This CDR3 comprises 16 residues. The CDR3 bases are TGTGCCAGCAGCCAAGTTGAAGGGGTCCTCCATGGGGAGCAGTACTTC. Encoded protein: CASSQVEGVLHGEQYF.

Many counts were recorded for this clonotype. The chain recombines TRBV6-5 with TRBJ1-6; possibly TRBD1 for D (6 bases). The germline V gene has CDR1 MNHEY and CDR2 SVGAGI. The CDR3 runs to 14 residues. Trimming removed 5 bases from V and 4 bases from J, with 9 bases in between. The CDR3 nucleotides are TGTGCCAGCAGTGCGACAGGTTATAATTCACCCCTCCACTTT. Translating it yields CASSATGYNSPLHF.

This clonotype was recorded at least ten times. This chain uses TRBV6-5 with TRBJ2-3; D may be TRBD1 (6 bases). CDR3 length: 12 residues. Trimming left V 5 bases short and J 6 bases short, with 9 bases between. Germline V gene data show CDR1 as MNHEY and CDR2 as SVGAGI. The CDR3 spells CASSAQGDTQYF. CDR3 in DNA: TGTGCCAGCAGTGCACAGGGCGATACGCAGTATTTT.

CDR3 in amino acids: CASSPHPFDRFANYGYTF. In DNA form, the CDR3 reads TGTGCCAGCAGCCCGCACCCCTTCGACAGGTTTGCTAACTATGGCTACACCTTC. The V gene is TRBV28, the J gene TRBJ1-2; D perhaps matches TRBD1 (6 bases). Per the germline V gene, CDR1 is MDHEN and CDR2 is SYDVKM. Trimming shortened V by 6 bases and J by 0 bases, and 23 bases separated the two germline ends. CDR3 length: 18 residues.